These 18 T cell receptor beta chains were sequenced from one sample in a study of T cell responses to AZD1222 COVID-19 vaccine listed by TCRdb under 2021. Read against the paper, the sample's time point label means: about 28 days (+/-7) after the second vaccine dose. To prepare the library, the immunoSEQ multiplex PCR assay was applied. This is the immuneACCESS table as TCRdb keeps it, with only in-frame sequences that have V and J called. A part of the clones is gone; compared with another copy, unresolved V genes explain less than half, and the rest is unexplained. For this sample the table gives 100,000 to 150,000 clones, of which about 89% were detected only once. Jointly, the top ten make up roughly 7% of the sample. The sample here was peripheral blood, taken 28 days after the second AZD1222 dose. These TCRs come from an adult who received the AZD1222 COVID-19 vaccine.

A single count supports this clone. The J gene is TRBJ2-3, the V gene TRBV9; 10 bases are a match to TRBD2. Trimming cost V 3 bases and J 1 base; bases outside gene matches: 8. In germline, CDR1 is SGDLS, CDR2 YYNGEE. The CDR3 covers 17 residues. Here the CDR3 reads CASSALTGTSGTDTQYF. In DNA, the CDR3 is TGTGCCAGCAGCGCCCTCACCGGGACTAGCGGCACAGATACGCAGTATTTT.

V is TRBV2 and J is TRBJ1-2; a weak D match, TRBD1 (5 bases). Germline CDR1 is SNHLY and CDR2 is FYNNEI. The CDR3 runs 17 residues. Deletions cut 3 bases from V and 7 bases from J, with 24 bases between. In nucleotides, the CDR3 is TGTGCCAGCAGTGACCCTGGGGGGACGCCGGATATTGGTGGCTACACCTTC. Translating it yields CASSDPGGTPDIGGYTF. Full variable domain (rest looked up from reference TRBV2 and TRBJ1-2): EPEVTQTPSHQVTQMGQEVILRCVPISNHLYFYWYRQILGQKVEFLVSFYNNEISEKSEIFDDQFSVERPDGSNFTLKIRSTKLEDSAMYFCASSDPGGTPDIGGYTFGSGTRLTVV.

Here the CDR3 DNA reads TGTGCCAGCAGCCAATTAAGGCGGGACTACACAGATACGCAGTATTTT. As protein: CASSQLRRDYTDTQYF. V is TRBV14 and J is TRBJ2-3; TRBD2 aligns across 7 bases. J lost 2 bases, V lost 2 bases, and 7 bases had no gene match. The germline V gene has CDR1 SGHDN and CDR2 FVKESK. This CDR3 comprises 16 residues. Looking up the rest from reference TRBV14 and TRBJ2-3 gives the full variable domain: EAGVTQFPSHSVIEKGQTVTLRCDPISGHDNLYWYRRVMGKEIKFLLHFVKESKQDESGMPNNRFLAERTGGTYSTLKVQPAELEDSGVYFCASSQLRRDYTDTQYFGPGTRLTVL.

The chain uses TRBV2 and TRBJ2-1, with 11 bases matching TRBD2. The trim removed 1 base at V and 15 bases at J, leaving 14 bases unmatched. The CDR3 sequence is 16 residues long. The germline gives CDR1 SNHLY, CDR2 FYNNEI. This CDR3 reads CASSEGAGLAVRVAFF. The CDR3 coding sequence is TGTGCCAGCAGTGAAGGTGCGGGACTAGCGGTCCGAGTGGCGTTCTTC.

The chain uses TRBV27 and TRBJ1-1; D perhaps matches TRBD1 (5 bases). CDR1 and CDR2 from the germline V gene are MNHEY and SMNVEV (reference sequence). The CDR3 covers 13 residues. Trimming left V 10 bases short and J 3 bases short, with 15 bases between. CDR3 DNA sequence: TGTGCCACTCGAAACTGGGGGGACACTGAAGCTTTCTTT. Amino acids: CATRNWGDTEAFF.

In this sample, this clone turned up once. The chain carries TRBV5-4 and TRBJ1-4, with 8 bases matching TRBD1. This CDR3 has 17 residues. The V segment lost 5 bases and the J segment 0 bases; nucleotides outside the gene matches: 9. Germline V gene data show CDR1 as SGHNT and CDR2 as YYREEE (reference sequence). The CDR3 coding sequence is TGTGCCAGCAGAACCGGGACAGGACCTGCAACTAATGAAAAACTGTTTTTT. Its protein is CASRTGTGPATNEKLFF.

The chain uses TRBV12-3 or TRBV12-4 and TRBJ1-1, with 9 nucleotides matching TRBD1. This CDR3 region has 12 residues. Trimming took 3 bases from V and 10 from J; bases not matched to a gene: 3. CDR3 nucleotides: TGTGCCAGCAGTTTCCGACAGGGGGGAGCTTTCTTT. Translation gives CASSFRQGGAFF.

This rearrangement joins TRBV29-1 to TRBJ2-1; TRBD1 is a possible D gene (6 bases). CDR1 and CDR2 from the germline V gene are SQVTM and ANQGSEA. This CDR3 has 13 amino acids. V was shortened by 7 bases and J by 5 bases, with 15 bases between the two germline ends. The CDR3: CSALDSLNNEQFF. As DNA, the CDR3 is TGCAGCGCACTGGACAGCTTAAACAATGAGCAGTTCTTC.

The rearrangement uses TRBV2 and TRBJ2-7; the D gene could be TRBD1 or TRBD2 (5 bases each). Germline V CDR1 and CDR2: SNHLY, FYNNEI. CDR3 length: 14 amino acids. Deletions cut 7 bases from V and 3 bases from J, with 16 bases between. This CDR3 is CASTEGRQFYEQYF. The CDR3 DNA sequence: TGTGCCAGCACCGAGGGACGGCAGTTCTACGAGCAGTACTTC. The full variable domain, with the rest looked up from reference TRBV2 and TRBJ2-7, is EPEVTQTPSHQVTQMGQEVILRCVPISNHLYFYWYRQILGQKVEFLVSFYNNEISEKSEIFDDQFSVERPDGSNFTLKIRSTKLEDSAMYFCASTEGRQFYEQYFGPGTRLTVT.

The chain joins TRBV6-1 to TRBJ2-7; TRBD1 agrees at 7 bases. With 1 base clipped from V and 2 bases from J, the junction kept 5 bases outside the gene matches. Germline V gene data show CDR1 as MNHNS and CDR2 as SASEGT. This CDR3 region has 15 residues. CDR3 amino acids: CASSEVRQGTYEQYF. CDR3 DNA: TGTGCCAGCAGTGAAGTGAGACAGGGAACCTACGAGCAGTACTTC.

This clone was picked up a small number of times. This chain connects TRBV5-1 to TRBJ1-6; 8 positions match TRBD1. V trimming: 3 bases; J trimming: 7 bases; junction bases outside the gene matches: 6. The V gene's germline CDR1 is SGHRS and CDR2 YFSETQ. There are 15 residues in the CDR3. The CDR3 coding sequence is TGCGCCAGCAGCTCCCCGGGACAGGCGAATTCACCCCTCCACTTT. It codes for CASSSPGQANSPLHF.

The table lists this clone with a count of one. The rearrangement links TRBV5-1 to TRBJ2-1; 13 bases map to TRBD2. Unmatched junction bases numbered 5, after V lost 3 bases and J lost 8 bases. This CDR3 contains 15 residues. Germline V gene data show CDR1 as SGHRS and CDR2 as YFSETQ. The CDR3 is CASSSGTSGVDEQFF. The CDR3 nucleotides read TGCGCCAGCAGCTCGGGGACTAGCGGGGTCGATGAGCAGTTCTTC.

This chain connects TRBV27 to TRBJ2-7; either TRBD1 or TRBD2 may supply D (7 bases each). Germline values: CDR1 MNHEY, CDR2 SMNVEV (reference sequence). The CDR3 runs to 14 residues. V gave up 6 bases and J gave up 10 bases, with 22 bases separating them. The CDR3 sequence: CASRRTGEGLGQYF. Here the CDR3 DNA reads TGTGCCAGCAGACGTACAGGGGAGGGACTCGGTCAGTACTTC.

The rearrangement joins TRBV23-1 to TRBJ2-7; 7 bases line up with TRBD1. TRBV23-1 is sorted into the ORF group, with uncertain function. The CDR3 runs 11 residues. V shed 9 bases and J 5 bases; nucleotides not matched to a gene: 4. CDR3 DNA sequence: TGCGCCAGTGTCAGGGGGAACGAGCAGTACTTC. Amino acids: CASVRGNEQYF.

The J gene is TRBJ1-2, the V gene TRBV5-6, with 7 bases identical to TRBD1. Looked up from germline, CDR1 is SGHDT and CDR2 is YYEEEE. V lost 4 bases and J lost 8; bases outside the gene matches: 11. The CDR3 totals 14 residues. The CDR3, as DNA: TGTGCCAGCAGCCCCCCAGGACAGGCATGGGGCTACACCTTC. As protein: CASSPPGQAWGYTF. The whole variable domain, filled in from reference TRBV5-6 and TRBJ1-2, reads DAGVTQSPTHLIKTRGQQVTLRCSPKSGHDTVSWYQQALGQGPQFIFQYYEEEERQRGNFPDRFSGHQFPNYSSELNVNALLLGDSALYLCASSPPGQAWGYTFGSGTRLTVV.

The chain carries TRBV5-1 and TRBJ2-4; possible D gene TRBD1, 5 bases. CDR3 length: 13 amino acids. The V end was cut by 1 base, the J end by 9 bases, with 11 bases between. Germline V gene lookup returns CDR1 SGHRS and CDR2 YFSETQ. CDR3 in DNA: TGCGCCAGCAGCTTGACCAGGGATGGCATTCAGTACTTC. It codes for CASSLTRDGIQYF.

The chain carries TRBV1 and TRBJ2-7; the table's D call, TRBD2, has no DNA check behind it. TRBV1 is noted as a pseudogene. This CDR3 comprises 15 residues. The CDR3 loop is CTSTLLSGGSYEQYF. For the CDR3, the DNA is TGCACCAGCACCCTTCTTAGCGGGGGATCCTACGAGCAGTACTTC.

This chain links TRBV7-9 with TRBJ1-2, with D perhaps matching TRBD1 (5 bases). Germline CDR1 reads SEHNR; CDR2 reads FQNEAQ (reference sequence). The CDR3 spans 12 residues. Trimming stripped 5 bases from V and 8 bases from J, with 12 bases between. CDR3 DNA: TGTGCCAGCAGCCAGGGCTTCTGGGGCTACACCTTC. It codes for CASSQGFWGYTF.